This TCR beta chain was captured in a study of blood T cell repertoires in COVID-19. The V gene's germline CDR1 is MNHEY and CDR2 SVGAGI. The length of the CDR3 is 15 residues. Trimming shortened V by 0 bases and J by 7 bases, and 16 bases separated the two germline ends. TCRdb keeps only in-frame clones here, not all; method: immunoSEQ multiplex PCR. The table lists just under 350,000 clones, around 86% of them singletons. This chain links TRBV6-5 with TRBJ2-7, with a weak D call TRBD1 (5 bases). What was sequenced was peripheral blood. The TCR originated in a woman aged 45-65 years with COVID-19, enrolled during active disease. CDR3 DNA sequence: TGTGCCAGCAGTTACTCGAGCGACAGATTGAGGGAGCAGTACTTC. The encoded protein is CASSYSSDRLREQYF.